This TCR beta chain was documented in a study of lymphopenia after photon versus proton radiotherapy. Notes on the study in general: Post-nadir TCR diversity decline inversely tracked overall survival among those who died. Post-nadir diversity loss with photons came from oligoclonal expansion, particularly CD8+ Temra cells. Only patients who died were analyzed for survival; proton advantage is unproven. Relative stability marked proton patients; photon patients lost diversity and naive cells.

On this clone itself: Its matching antigen is unknown.

The V gene's germline CDR1 is MNHEY and CDR2 SMNVEV (reference sequence). Trimming removed 5 bases at V and 8 bases at J, with 24 bases between. The CDR3 has 16 amino acids. Method: immunoSEQ multiplex PCR; TCRdb's copy keeps in-frame clones and lacks some. This sample has about 16,000 clones; 80% to 90% occur once, and the top ten carry 58%. The sequence was collected from an older woman with cholangiocarcinoma. Some clones in this sample may be carry-over from other donors' samples. The chain links TRBV27 to TRBJ1-1; perhaps TRBD1 as D (6 bases). This material consisted of peripheral blood, taken from a patient treated with proton-based radiotherapy. CDR3 sequence: CASSPLDRPTDEEAFF. CDR3 sequence (DNA): TGTGCCAGCAGTCCATTGGACAGACCAACAGACGAGGAAGCTTTCTTT.